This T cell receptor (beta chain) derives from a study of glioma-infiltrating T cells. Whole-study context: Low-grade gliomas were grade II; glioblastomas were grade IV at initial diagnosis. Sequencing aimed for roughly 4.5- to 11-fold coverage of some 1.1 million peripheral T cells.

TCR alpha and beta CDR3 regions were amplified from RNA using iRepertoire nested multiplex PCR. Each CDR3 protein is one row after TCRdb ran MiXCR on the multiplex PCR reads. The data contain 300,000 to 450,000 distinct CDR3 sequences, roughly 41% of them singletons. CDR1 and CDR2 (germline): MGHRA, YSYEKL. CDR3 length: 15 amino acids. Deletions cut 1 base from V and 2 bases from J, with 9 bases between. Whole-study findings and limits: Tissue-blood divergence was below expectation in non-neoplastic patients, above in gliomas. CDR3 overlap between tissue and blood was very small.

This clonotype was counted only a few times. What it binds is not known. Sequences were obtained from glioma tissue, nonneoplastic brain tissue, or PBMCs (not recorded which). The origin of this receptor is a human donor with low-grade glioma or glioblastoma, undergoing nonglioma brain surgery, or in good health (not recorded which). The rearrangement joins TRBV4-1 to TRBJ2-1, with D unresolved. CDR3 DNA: TGCGCCAGCAGCCAAGGGGTCGCAGCCTACAATGAGCAGTTCTTC. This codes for CASSQGVAAYNEQFF.